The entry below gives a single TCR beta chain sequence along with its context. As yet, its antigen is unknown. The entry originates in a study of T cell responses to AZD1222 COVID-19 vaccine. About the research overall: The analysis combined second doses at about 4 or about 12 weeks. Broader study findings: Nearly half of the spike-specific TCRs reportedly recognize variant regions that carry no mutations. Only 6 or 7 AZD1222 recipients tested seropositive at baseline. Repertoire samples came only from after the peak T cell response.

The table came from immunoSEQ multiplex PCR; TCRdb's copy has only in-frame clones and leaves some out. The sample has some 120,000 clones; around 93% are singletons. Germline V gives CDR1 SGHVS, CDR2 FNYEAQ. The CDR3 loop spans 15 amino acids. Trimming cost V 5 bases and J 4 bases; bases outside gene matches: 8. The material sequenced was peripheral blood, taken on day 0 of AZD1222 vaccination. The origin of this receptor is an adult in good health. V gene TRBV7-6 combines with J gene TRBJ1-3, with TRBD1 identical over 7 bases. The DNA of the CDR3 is TGTGCCAGCAGCCCTCAGACAGGGAGCGGAAACACCATATATTTT. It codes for CASSPQTGSGNTIYF.